The clone carrying this T cell receptor (beta chain) was counted once. This record belongs to a study of blood T cell repertoires in COVID-19. The wider study: Nucleic acid was either cDNA or gDNA, and it came from T cells, B-cell-depleted T cells, or PBMCs.

This CDR3 spans 17 amino acids. Germline loops: CDR1 SGHVS, CDR2 FNYEAQ. V lost 1 base and J 2 bases, leaving 18 bases between the germline ends. Data came from immunoSEQ multiplex PCR; TCRdb stores just in-frame clones and leaves some out. The sample contains 300,000 to 450,000 clones, 87% of which appear only once. Sequenced sample: peripheral blood. This chain connects TRBV7-6 to TRBJ2-7; TRBD2 might be the D (6 bases). The TCR was taken from a woman aged 25 to 39 with COVID-19, enrolled during active disease. CDR3 sequence reads: CASSLGGMEGNPYEQYF. In DNA, the CDR3 is TGTGCCAGCAGCTTAGGGGGGATGGAGGGAAATCCCTACGAGCAGTACTTC.